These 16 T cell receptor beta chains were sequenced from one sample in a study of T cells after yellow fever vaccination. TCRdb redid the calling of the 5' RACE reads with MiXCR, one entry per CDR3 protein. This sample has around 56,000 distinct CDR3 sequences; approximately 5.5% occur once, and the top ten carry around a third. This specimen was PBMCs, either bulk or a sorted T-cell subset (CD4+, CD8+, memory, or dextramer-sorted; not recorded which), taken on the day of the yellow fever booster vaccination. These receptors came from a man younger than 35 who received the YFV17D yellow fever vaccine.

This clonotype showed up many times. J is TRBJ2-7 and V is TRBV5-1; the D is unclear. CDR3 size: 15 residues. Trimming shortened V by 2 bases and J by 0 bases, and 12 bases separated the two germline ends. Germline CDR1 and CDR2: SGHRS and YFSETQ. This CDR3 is CASSFVGASSYEQYF. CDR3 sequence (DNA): TGCGCCAGCAGCTTTGTGGGCGCGAGCTCCTACGAGCAGTACTTC.

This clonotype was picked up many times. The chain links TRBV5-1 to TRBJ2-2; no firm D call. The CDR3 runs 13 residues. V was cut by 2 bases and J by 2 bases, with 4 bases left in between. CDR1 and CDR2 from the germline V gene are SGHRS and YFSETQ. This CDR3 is CASSFDNTGELFF. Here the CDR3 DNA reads TGCGCCAGCAGCTTCGATAACACCGGGGAGCTGTTTTTT.

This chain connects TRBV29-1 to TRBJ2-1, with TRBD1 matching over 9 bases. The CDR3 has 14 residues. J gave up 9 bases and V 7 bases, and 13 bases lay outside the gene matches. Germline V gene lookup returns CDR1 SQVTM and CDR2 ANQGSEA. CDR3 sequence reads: CSAAPGGQGGEQFF. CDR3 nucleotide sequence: TGCAGCGCTGCTCCGGGGGGACAGGGCGGTGAGCAGTTCTTC.

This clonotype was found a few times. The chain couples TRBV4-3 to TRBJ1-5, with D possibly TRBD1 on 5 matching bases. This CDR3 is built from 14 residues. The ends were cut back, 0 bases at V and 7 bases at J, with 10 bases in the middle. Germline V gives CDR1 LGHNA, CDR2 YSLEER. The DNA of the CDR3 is TGCGCCAGCAGCCAAGATTCGGAGGGGCAGCCCCAGCATTTT. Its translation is CASSQDSEGQPQHF.

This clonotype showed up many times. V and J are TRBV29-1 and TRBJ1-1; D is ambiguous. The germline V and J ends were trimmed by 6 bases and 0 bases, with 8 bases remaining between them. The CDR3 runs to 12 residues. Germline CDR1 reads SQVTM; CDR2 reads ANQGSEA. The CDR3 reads CSVLRLNTEAFF. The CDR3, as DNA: TGCAGCGTGCTACGGTTGAACACTGAAGCTTTCTTT.

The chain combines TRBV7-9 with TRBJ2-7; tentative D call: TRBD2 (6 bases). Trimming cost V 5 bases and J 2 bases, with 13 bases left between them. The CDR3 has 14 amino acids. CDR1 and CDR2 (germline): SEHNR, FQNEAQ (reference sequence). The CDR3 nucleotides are TGTGCCAGCAGCCAGGGACTGCTTCCCTACGAGCAGTACTTC. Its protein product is CASSQGLLPYEQYF.

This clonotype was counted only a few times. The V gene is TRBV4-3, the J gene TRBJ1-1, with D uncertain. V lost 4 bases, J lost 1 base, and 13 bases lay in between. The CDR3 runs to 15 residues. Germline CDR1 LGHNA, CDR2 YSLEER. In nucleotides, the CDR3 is TGCGCCAGCAGCCGATTGAAGGTGGGGAACACTGAAGCTTTCTTT. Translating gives CASSRLKVGNTEAFF.

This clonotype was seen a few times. The CDR3 coding sequence is TGTGCCAGTAGTATACGCGGACAGAGCTCCTACGAGCAGTACTTC. As protein: CASSIRGQSSYEQYF. The chain uses TRBV19 and TRBJ2-7; TRBD1 is a possible D gene (6 bases). This CDR3 region has 15 residues. Germline values: CDR1 LNHDA, CDR2 SQIVND (reference sequence). The V end was cut by 2 bases, the J end by 0 bases, with 11 bases between.

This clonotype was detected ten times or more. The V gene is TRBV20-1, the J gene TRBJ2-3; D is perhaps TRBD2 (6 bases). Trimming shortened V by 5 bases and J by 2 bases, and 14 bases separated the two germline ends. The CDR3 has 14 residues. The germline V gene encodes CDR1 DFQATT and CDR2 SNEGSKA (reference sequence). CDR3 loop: CSAYRSSATDTQYF. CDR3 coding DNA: TGCAGTGCTTACAGGTCTAGCGCCACAGATACGCAGTATTTT.

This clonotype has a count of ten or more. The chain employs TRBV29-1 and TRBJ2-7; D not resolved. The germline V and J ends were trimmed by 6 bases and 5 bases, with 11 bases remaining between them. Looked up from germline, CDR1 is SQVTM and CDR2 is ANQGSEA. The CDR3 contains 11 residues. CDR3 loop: CSVATYHEQYF. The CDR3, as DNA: TGCAGCGTCGCCACCTACCACGAGCAGTACTTC.

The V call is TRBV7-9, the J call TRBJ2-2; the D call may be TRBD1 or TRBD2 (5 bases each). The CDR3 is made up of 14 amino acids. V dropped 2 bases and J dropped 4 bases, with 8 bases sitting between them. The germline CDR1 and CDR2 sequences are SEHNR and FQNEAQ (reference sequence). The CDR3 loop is CASSLPGRTGELFF. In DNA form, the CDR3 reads TGTGCCAGCAGCTTACCGGGACGCACCGGGGAGCTGTTTTTT.

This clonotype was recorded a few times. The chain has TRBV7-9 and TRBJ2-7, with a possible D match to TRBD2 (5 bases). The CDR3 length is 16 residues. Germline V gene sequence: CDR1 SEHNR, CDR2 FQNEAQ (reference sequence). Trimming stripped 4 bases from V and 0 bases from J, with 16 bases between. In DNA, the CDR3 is TGTGCCAGCAGCTCAGATACGGGGAAAAGCTCCTACGAGCAGTACTTC. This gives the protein CASSSDTGKSSYEQYF.

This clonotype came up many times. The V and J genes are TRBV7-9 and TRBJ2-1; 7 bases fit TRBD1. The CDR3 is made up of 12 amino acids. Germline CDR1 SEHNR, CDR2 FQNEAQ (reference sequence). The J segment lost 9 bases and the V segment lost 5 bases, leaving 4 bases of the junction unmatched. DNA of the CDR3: TGTGCCAGCAGCCCCGACAGGGTTGAGCAGTTCTTC. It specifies CASSPDRVEQFF.

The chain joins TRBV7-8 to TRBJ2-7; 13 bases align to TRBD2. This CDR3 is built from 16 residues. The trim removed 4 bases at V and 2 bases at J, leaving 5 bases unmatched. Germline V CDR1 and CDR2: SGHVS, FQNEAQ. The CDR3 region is CASSSGLAGPTYEQYF. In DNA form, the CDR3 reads TGTGCCAGCAGCTCGGGACTAGCGGGACCTACCTACGAGCAGTACTTC.

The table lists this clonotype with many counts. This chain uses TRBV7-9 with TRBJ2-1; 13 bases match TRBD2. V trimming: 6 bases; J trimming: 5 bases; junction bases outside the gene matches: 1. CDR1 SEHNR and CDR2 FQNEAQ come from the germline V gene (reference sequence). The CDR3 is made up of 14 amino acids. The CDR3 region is CASRTSGGDNEQFF. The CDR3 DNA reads TGTGCCAGCAGAACTAGCGGGGGGGACAATGAGCAGTTCTTC. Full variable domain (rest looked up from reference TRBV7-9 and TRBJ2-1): DTGVSQNPRHKITKRGQNVTFRCDPISEHNRLYWYRQTLGQGPEFLTYFQNEAQLEKSRLLSDRFSAERPKGSFSTLEIQRTEQGDSAMYLCASRTSGGDNEQFFGPGTRLTVL.

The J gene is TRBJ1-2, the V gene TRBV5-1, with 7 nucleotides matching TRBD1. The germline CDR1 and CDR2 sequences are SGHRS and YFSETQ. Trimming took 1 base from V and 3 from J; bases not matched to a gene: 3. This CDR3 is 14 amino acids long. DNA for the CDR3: TGCGCCAGCAGCTTGACAGGGGACGACTATGGCTACACCTTC. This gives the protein CASSLTGDDYGYTF.